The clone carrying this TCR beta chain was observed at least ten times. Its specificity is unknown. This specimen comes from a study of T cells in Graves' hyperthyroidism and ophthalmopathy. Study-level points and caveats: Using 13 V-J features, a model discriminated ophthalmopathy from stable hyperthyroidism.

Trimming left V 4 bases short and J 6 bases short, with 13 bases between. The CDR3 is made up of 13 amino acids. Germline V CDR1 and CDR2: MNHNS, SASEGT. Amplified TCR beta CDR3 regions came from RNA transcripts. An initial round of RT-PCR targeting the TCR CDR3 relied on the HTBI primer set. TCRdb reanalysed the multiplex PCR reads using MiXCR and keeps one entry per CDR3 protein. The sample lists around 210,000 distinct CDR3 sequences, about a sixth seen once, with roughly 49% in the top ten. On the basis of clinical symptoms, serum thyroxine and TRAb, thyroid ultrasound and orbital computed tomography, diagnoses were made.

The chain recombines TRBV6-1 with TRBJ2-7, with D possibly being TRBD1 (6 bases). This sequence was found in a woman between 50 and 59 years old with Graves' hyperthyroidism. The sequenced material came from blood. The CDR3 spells CASSVTGKSEQYF. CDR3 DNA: TGTGCCAGCAGTGTTACAGGGAAAAGCGAGCAGTACTTC.